Below, 11 T cell receptor beta chains from the same sample are listed, as sequenced in a study of spatial heterogeneity in lung cancer. TCRdb reanalysed the 5' RACE reads using MiXCR and keeps one entry per CDR3 protein. The table records about 36,000 distinct CDR3 sequences, 4% to 6% of them present only once. Time point here: sample taken at primary tumor resection. No cells were sorted before sequencing. The whole RNA sequenced was extracted from tumor, nontumor lung or frozen PBMC. Sequences were derived from PBMCs, sampled at surgery. The receptors originated from a female donor with early-stage non-small cell lung cancer.

This clonotype has at least ten counts. The chain joins TRBV4-1 to TRBJ2-1; 7 nucleotides match TRBD2. Germline assignment: CDR1 MGHRA and CDR2 YSYEKL. J was trimmed by 6 bases and V by 4 bases; bases with no gene match: 12. The CDR3 has 16 residues. Here the CDR3 DNA reads TGCGCCAGCAGCCTGGCGGGGAGCGGGGTAGGCAATGAGCAGTTCTTC. It specifies CASSLAGSGVGNEQFF.

This clonotype was seen many times. This chain uses TRBV11-2 with TRBJ1-3; unclear D gene. Trimming stripped 0 bases from V and 0 bases from J, with 9 bases between. This CDR3 is built from 16 residues. Germline values: CDR1 SGHAT, CDR2 FQNNGV. CDR3 coding DNA: TGTGCCAGCAGCTTAGATTTAATGCACTCTGGAAACACCATATATTTT. This gives the protein CASSLDLMHSGNTIYF.

In its sample, this clonotype was seen many times. CDR3 sequence reads: CSVEGDSGANVLTF. DNA of the CDR3: TGCAGCGTTGAAGGAGACTCTGGGGCCAACGTCCTGACTTTC. This chain connects TRBV29-1 to TRBJ2-6; no reliable D call. Germline V gives CDR1 SQVTM, CDR2 ANQGSEA. This CDR3 spans 14 amino acids. The germline V and J ends were trimmed by 1 base and 0 bases, with 4 bases remaining between them.

This clonotype was picked up a small number of times. The chain uses TRBV5-6 and TRBJ2-3; TRBD1 matches at 8 bases. CDR1 is SGHDT and CDR2 is YYEEEE in the germline V gene. The trim removed 1 base at V and 1 base at J, leaving 8 bases unmatched. The CDR3 runs to 17 residues. CDR3 region: CASSLWRPGQGTDTQYF. CDR3 bases: TGTGCCAGCAGCTTGTGGAGGCCGGGACAGGGCACAGATACGCAGTATTTT.

For this clonotype: It may be a read error: a sequence one base away is much more abundant. This chain links TRBV27 with TRBJ1-1, with a weak D call TRBD1 (5 bases). The CDR3 spans 14 residues. The V and J ends lost 6 bases and 1 base respectively, with 12 bases between them. Germline V gene lookup returns CDR1 MNHEY and CDR2 SMNVEV (reference sequence). CDR3 sequence: CASRLGAGNTEAFF. The CDR3 nucleotides are TGTGCCAGCAGATTAGGGGCCGGGAACACTGAAGCTTTCTTT.

This clonotype appeared a few times. The rearrangement joins TRBV7-9 to TRBJ2-5; tentatively, D is TRBD1 or TRBD2 (6 bases each). There are 15 residues in the CDR3. V lost 7 bases and J 9 bases, leaving 24 bases between the germline ends. Germline V CDR1 and CDR2: SEHNR, FQNEAQ (reference sequence). CDR3 sequence: CASTPLGTRGGAQYF. The CDR3 bases are TGTGCCAGCACCCCACTCGGGACCAGGGGCGGGGCCCAGTACTTC.

In regard to this clonotype: Compared with germline, one end of the junction differs, possibly owing to a read error. The V gene is TRBV11-2, the J gene TRBJ1-1; D gene ambiguous. The CDR3 contains 15 residues. Germline CDR1 is SGHAT and CDR2 is FQNNGV. The CDR3, as DNA: TGTGCCGGCAGACGCGAGCCGGGAATGAACACTGAAGCTTTTTTT. Protein product: CAGRREPGMNTEAFF.

Ten or more counts support this clonotype. This chain uses TRBV29-1 with TRBJ2-7; 9 nucleotides line up with TRBD1. Trimming took 5 bases from V and 3 from J; bases not matched to a gene: 8. The CDR3 covers 14 residues. In germline, CDR1 is SQVTM, CDR2 ANQGSEA. Written as DNA, the CDR3 is TGCAGCGTTAACCCCGGGACAGGGAACTACGAGCAGTACTTC. It translates to CSVNPGTGNYEQYF.

Concerning this clonotype: This may stem from a read error, because a much larger clone lies one nucleotide away. The V gene is TRBV4-2, the J gene TRBJ2-5; D is perhaps TRBD1 (6 bases). Germline CDR1 is LGHNA and CDR2 is YNFKEQ. This CDR3 region has 15 residues. As DNA, the CDR3 is TGTGTCAGCAGCCTCAAAGGGACAACTCAGGAGACCCAGTACTTC. Protein: CVSSLKGTTQETQYF.

At least ten counts were recorded for this clonotype. This sequence joins TRBV20-1 and TRBJ2-1; D is perhaps TRBD2 (5 bases). The length of the CDR3 is 13 residues. Germline V lookup: CDR1 DFQATT, CDR2 SNEGSKA (reference sequence). V was trimmed by 3 bases and J by 6 bases, leaving 12 bases between them. This CDR3 reads CSARTTFLNEQFF. DNA for the CDR3: TGCAGTGCTAGGACTACCTTTCTCAATGAGCAGTTCTTC.

The chain links TRBV5-1 to TRBJ2-7, with a possible D match to TRBD1 (6 bases). Trimming removed 2 bases from V and 5 bases from J, with 17 bases in between. Germline V CDR1 and CDR2: SGHRS, YFSETQ. CDR3 length equals 15 residues. The CDR3 loop is CASSFLRTGYNEQYF. For the CDR3, the DNA is TGCGCCAGCAGCTTCCTGCGAACAGGGTATAACGAGCAGTACTTC.